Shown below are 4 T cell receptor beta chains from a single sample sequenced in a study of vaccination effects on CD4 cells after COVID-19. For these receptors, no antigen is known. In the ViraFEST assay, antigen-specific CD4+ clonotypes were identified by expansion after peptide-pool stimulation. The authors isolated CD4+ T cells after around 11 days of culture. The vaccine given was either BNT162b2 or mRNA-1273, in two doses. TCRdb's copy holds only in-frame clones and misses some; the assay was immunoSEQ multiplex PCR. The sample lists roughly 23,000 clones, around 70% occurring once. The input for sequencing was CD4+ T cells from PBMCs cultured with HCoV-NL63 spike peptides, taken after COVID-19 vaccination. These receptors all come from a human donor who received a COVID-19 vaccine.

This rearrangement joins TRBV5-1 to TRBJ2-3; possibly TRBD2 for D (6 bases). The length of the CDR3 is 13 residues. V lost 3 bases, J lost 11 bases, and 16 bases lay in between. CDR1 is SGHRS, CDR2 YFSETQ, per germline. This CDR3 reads CASSSQRGWEQYF. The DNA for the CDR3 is TGCGCCAGCAGCTCCCAACGGGGGTGGGAGCAGTATTTT.

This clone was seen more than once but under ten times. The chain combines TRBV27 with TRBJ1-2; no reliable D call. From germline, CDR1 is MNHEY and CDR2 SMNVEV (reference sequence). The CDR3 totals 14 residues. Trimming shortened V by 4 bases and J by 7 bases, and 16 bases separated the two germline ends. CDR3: CASSSEGRRSGYTF. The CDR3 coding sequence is TGTGCCAGCAGTTCAGAAGGACGGCGTAGTGGCTACACCTTC.

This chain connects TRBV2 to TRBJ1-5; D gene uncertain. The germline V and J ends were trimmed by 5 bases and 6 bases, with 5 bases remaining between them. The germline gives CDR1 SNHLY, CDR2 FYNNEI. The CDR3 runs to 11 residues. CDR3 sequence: CASSLTQPQHF. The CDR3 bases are TGTGCCAGCAGTCTAACTCAGCCCCAGCATTTT.

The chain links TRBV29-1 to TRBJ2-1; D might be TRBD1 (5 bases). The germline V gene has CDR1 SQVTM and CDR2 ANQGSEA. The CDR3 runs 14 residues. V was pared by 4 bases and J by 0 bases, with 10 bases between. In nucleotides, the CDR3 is TGCAGCGTTGGACAGTGGTTCTCCTACAATGAGCAGTTCTTC. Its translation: CSVGQWFSYNEQFF.